The 11 T cell receptor beta chains given below trace back to one sample, sequenced in a study of regulatory T cells in long-lasting Graves disease. Time point in this sample: newly diagnosed GD, antithyroid drugs for less than 3 months. Preparation of the TCR library used RNA extracted from PBMCs. TCR beta libraries were built with iRepertoire HTBI primers and Arm-PCR of CDR3 regions. TCRdb redid the calling of the multiplex PCR reads with MiXCR, one entry per CDR3 protein. This sample has roughly 500,000 distinct CDR3 sequences; less than 15% occur once, and the top ten carry 8% to 10%. The same sample was also used in a study of T cells in Graves' hyperthyroidism and ophthalmopathy.

This sample comprised peripheral blood mononuclear cells (PBMCs), obtained at new diagnosis, from a patient treated with antithyroid drugs. Receptor source: a young man with Graves disease.

This clonotype was seen at least ten times. The gene calls are TRBV6-1 and TRBJ2-3; no definite D call. The CDR3 contains 14 residues. Trimming removed 10 bases at V and 1 base at J, with 15 bases between. CDR1 and CDR2 (germline): MNHNS, SASEGT. The CDR3, as DNA: TGTGCCATCTCGACAAGGTCTGGCACAGATACGCAGTATTTT. As protein: CAISTRSGTDTQYF.

This clonotype was observed a handful of times. The chain links TRBV15 to TRBJ2-7, with D tentatively TRBD1 (5 bases). With 0 bases removed from V and 6 bases from J, the gap between germline ends came to 12 bases. CDR3 length: 14 amino acids. The germline gives CDR1 LNHNV, CDR2 YYDKDF (reference sequence). CDR3 DNA: TGTGCCACCAGCAGAGAGGGGCTTCCCTGCGAGCAGTACTTC. Translating gives CATSREGLPCEQYF.

For this clonotype: A far more abundant clone sits one base away, making this likely a read error. This rearrangement joins TRBV27 to TRBJ2-2; tentative D call: TRBD2 (6 bases). This CDR3 contains 14 residues. Germline V CDR1 and CDR2: MNHEY, SMNVEV (reference sequence). CDR3 protein: CASSRPSLGGELLF. The CDR3 region has the DNA TGTGCCAGCAGCCGACCTTCATTGGGCGGGGAGCTGCTTTTT.

The gene calls are TRBV5-1 and TRBJ2-7, with D perhaps TRBD1 or TRBD2 (6 bases each). The germline CDR1 and CDR2 sequences are SGHRS and YFSETQ. V lost 5 bases and J 2 bases, leaving 14 bases between the germline ends. The CDR3 length is 14 residues. CDR3 nucleotides: TGCGCCAGCAGATCCCCCGGGGGCACCTACGAGCAGTACTTC. Its translation is CASRSPGGTYEQYF.

A note on this clonotype: This clone may be a read error of a much larger clone one base away. The rearrangement links TRBV10-3 to TRBJ1-2; perhaps TRBD1 as D (6 bases). The V gene's germline CDR1 is ENHRY and CDR2 SYGVKD. CDR3 size: 15 residues. Deletions cut 4 bases from V and 3 bases from J, with 15 bases between. The CDR3 is CAISGTGARDYGYTF. Written as DNA, the CDR3 is TGTGCCATCAGTGGGACGGGGGCTAGGGACTATGGCTACACCTTC.

The V call is TRBV9, the J call TRBJ2-2; TRBD2 matches at 14 bases. The CDR3 is 18 amino acids. Trimming cost V 1 base and J 8 bases; bases outside gene matches: 10. Germline V lookup: CDR1 SGDLS, CDR2 YYNGEE. The CDR3 region has the DNA TGTGCCAGCAGCGTAAAGCCGACTAGCGGGAGGGCCGTAGGGGAGCTGTTTTTT. The encoded protein is CASSVKPTSGRAVGELFF.

This chain connects TRBV10-3 to TRBJ1-2; D call uncertain. Trimming took off 7 bases at V and 8 bases at J, with 17 bases between the two ends. This CDR3 contains 13 residues. Germline V gene data show CDR1 as ENHRY and CDR2 as SYGVKD. CDR3 sequence reads: CAINQGSLEGYTF. CDR3 coding DNA: TGTGCCATCAATCAAGGAAGCCTTGAAGGCTACACCTTC.

This clonotype was found many times. The genes are TRBV7-9 and TRBJ1-1; TRBD1 is a possible D gene (5 bases). Germline CDR1 SEHNR, CDR2 FQNEAQ (reference sequence). With 4 bases removed from V and 0 bases from J, the gap between germline ends came to 12 bases. The CDR3 spans 15 residues. The CDR3 DNA is TGTGCCAGCAGCTCCCGGGGCGGAGTGAACACTGAAGCTTTCTTT. This codes for CASSSRGGVNTEAFF.

This clonotype was counted many times. This chain joins TRBV3-1 and TRBJ1-1; D gene uncertain. Trimming removed 1 base at V and 2 bases at J, with 8 bases between. CDR3 size: 14 residues. The germline gives CDR1 LGHDT, CDR2 YNNKEL (reference sequence). The CDR3 DNA reads as TGTGCCAGCAGCCAAGGACTGCTCAACACTGAAGCTTTCTTT. Protein sequence: CASSQGLLNTEAFF.

This clonotype was observed many times. The chain recombines TRBV11-2 with TRBJ2-1; the D is unclear. Per the germline V gene, CDR1 is SGHAT and CDR2 is FQNNGV. The CDR3 extends over 12 amino acids. V lost 1 base and J lost 9, with 7 bases in between. CDR3 sequence: CASSLVVGEQFF. The CDR3 DNA is TGTGCCAGCAGCTTAGTGGTCGGTGAGCAGTTCTTC.

A note on this clonotype: The junction departs from the called germline gene at one end, perhaps through a read error. The rearrangement links TRBV29-1 to TRBJ1-5, with 10 bases lining up with TRBD1. The germline CDR1 and CDR2 sequences are SQVTM and ANQGSEA. CDR3 length: 13 amino acids. The DNA for the CDR3 is TGCGGCGTTGGAGGACAGGGGGGTCAGCCCCAGCATTTT. Its translation: CGVGGQGGQPQHF.